This TCR beta chain was sequenced during a study of identical twins. Whole-study findings and limits: Within beta out-of-frame sequences, the excess sharing observed between twins was weaker. Invariant MAIT and iNKT cells are populations that could partly confound zero-insertion analyses.

This clonotype was recorded at least ten times. Its antigen is not known. The donors were all healthy and Caucasian. This CDR3 is built from 14 residues. V was trimmed by 8 bases and J by 2 bases, leaving 16 bases between them. Germline CDR1 and CDR2: MNHEY and SMNVEV (reference sequence). Carrying unique molecular identifiers, the cDNA also gained a universal primer site through template switching. TCRdb redid the calling of the 5' RACE reads with MiXCR, one entry per CDR3 protein. Of hundreds of thousands of distinct CDR3 sequences listed, 6.1% are singletons. The TCR sequence derives from a man between 18 and 35 years old in good health. This rearrangement joins TRBV27 to TRBJ2-7, with D possibly being TRBD2 (6 bases). The sequencing input was naive T cells sorted from blood. As DNA, the CDR3 is TGTGCCAGCGGGGGGACGGAGGGCCCCTACGAGCAGTACTTC. It is translated as CASGGTEGPYEQYF.